This TCR beta chain derives from a study of blood T cell repertoires in COVID-19. Study-level information: Samples came from the United States, Italy and Spain, spanning acute and convalescent COVID-19. T cells, B-cell-depleted T cells, or PBMCs provided the cDNA or gDNA that served as material.

The sample holds one count of this clone. Per the original methods: Reference gene primers were amplified, and this amplification served to estimate nucleated cell counts. Measured with immunoSEQ multiplex PCR; TCRdb has only the in-frame clones, and not every one. V and J calls and clone size are given by that table; D and trimming were obtained from the DNA. The sample gives around 100,000 clones, 88% of which show up once; 8% to 9% is in the top ten. The germline CDR1 and CDR2 sequences are SGHNT and YYREEE (reference sequence). The CDR3 loop spans 14 amino acids. Trimming pared 5 bases from V and 4 bases from J, leaving 15 bases between.

This receptor was identified in a woman in her 70s who had recovered from COVID-19. Specimen: peripheral blood. The chain combines TRBV5-4 with TRBJ1-1; D not certain. CDR3 amino acids: CASRLERLSTEAFF. As DNA, the CDR3 is TGTGCCAGCAGATTAGAGCGGTTGAGCACTGAAGCTTTCTTT.